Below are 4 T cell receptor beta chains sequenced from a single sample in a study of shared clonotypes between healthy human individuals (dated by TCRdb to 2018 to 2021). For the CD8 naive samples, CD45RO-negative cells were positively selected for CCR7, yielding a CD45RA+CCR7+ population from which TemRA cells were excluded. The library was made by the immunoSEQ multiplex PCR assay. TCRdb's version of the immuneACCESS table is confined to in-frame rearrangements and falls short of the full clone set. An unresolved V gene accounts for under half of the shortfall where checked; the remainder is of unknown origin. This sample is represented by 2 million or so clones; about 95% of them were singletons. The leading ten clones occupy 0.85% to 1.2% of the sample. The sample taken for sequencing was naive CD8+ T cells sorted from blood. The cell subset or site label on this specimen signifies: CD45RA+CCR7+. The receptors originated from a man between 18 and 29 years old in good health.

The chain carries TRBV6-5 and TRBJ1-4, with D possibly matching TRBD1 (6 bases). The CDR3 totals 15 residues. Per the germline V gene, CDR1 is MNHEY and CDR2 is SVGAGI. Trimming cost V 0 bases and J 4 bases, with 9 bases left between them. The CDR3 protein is CASSYSGGGNEKLFF. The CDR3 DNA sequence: TGTGCCAGCAGTTACTCGGGAGGGGGTAATGAAAAACTGTTTTTT.

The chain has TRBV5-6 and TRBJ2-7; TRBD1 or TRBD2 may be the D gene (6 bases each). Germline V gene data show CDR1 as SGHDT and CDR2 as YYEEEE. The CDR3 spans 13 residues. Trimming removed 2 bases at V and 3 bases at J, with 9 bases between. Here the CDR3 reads CASSFGGHYEQYF. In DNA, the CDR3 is TGTGCCAGCAGCTTCGGGGGACACTACGAGCAGTACTTC.

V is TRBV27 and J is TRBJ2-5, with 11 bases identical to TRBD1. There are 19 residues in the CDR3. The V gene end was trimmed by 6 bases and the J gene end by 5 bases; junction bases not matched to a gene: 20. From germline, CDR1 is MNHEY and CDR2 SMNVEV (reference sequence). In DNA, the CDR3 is TGTGCCAGCAGCCCTTTGACCGGCCCCGGGACAGGGGGGTCGGAGACCCAGTACTTC. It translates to CASSPLTGPGTGGSETQYF.

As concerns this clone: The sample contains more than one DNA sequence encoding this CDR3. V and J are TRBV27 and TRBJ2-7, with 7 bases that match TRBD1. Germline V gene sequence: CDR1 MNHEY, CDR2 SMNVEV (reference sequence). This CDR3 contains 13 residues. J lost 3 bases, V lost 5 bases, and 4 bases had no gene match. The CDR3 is CASSPTGSYEQYF. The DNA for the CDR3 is TGTGCCAGCAGTCCGACAGGGAGCTACGAGCAGTACTTC.